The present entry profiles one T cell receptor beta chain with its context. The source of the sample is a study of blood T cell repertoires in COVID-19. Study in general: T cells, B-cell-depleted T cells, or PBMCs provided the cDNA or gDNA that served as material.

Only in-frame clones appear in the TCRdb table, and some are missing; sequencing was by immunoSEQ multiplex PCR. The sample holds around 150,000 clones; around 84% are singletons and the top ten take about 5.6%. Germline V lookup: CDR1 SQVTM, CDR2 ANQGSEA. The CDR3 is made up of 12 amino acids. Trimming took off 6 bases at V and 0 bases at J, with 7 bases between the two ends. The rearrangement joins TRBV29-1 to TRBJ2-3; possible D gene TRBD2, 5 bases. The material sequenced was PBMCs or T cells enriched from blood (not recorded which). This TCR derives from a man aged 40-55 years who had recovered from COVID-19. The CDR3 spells CSVRTSTDTQYF. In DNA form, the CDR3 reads TGCAGCGTAAGGACTAGCACAGATACGCAGTATTTT.